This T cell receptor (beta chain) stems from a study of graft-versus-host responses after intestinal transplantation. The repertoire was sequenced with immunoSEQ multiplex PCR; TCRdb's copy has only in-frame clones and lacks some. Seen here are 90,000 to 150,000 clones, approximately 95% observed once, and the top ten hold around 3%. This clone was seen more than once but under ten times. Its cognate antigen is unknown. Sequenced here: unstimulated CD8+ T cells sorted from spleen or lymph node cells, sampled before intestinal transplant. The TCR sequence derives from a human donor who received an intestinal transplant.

The CDR3 region is CASSLIGGTANTGELFF. In DNA, the CDR3 is TGTGCCAGTAGCCTAATAGGAGGGACAGCGAACACCGGGGAGCTGTTTTTT. The rearrangement links TRBV19 to TRBJ2-2, with a weak D call TRBD1 (7 bases). This CDR3 region has 17 residues. Trimming took off 6 bases at V and 0 bases at J, with 17 bases between the two ends. Per germline, CDR1 LNHDA and CDR2 SQIVND (reference sequence).